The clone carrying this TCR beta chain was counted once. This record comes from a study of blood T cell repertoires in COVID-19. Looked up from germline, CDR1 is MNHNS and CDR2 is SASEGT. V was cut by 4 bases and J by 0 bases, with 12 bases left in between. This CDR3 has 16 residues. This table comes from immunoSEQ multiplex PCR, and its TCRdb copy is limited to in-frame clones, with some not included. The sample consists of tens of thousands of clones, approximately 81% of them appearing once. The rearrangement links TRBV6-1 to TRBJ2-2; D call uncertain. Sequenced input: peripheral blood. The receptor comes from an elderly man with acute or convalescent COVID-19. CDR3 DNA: TGTGCCAGCAGTGGGCCGGTGACAACGAACACCGGGGAGCTGTTTTTT. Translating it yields CASSGPVTTNTGELFF.